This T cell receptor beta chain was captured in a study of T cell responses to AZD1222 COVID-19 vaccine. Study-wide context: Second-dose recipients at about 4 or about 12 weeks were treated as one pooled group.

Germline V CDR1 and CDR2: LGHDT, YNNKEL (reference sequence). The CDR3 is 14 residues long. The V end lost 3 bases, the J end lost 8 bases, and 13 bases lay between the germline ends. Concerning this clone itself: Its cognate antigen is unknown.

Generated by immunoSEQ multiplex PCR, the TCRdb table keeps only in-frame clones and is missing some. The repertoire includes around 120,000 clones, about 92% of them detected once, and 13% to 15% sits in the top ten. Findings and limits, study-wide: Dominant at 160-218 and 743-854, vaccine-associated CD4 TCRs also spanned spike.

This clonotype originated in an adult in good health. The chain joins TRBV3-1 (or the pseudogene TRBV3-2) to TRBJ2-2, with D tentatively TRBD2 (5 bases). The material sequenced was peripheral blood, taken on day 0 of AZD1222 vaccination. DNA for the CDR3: TGTGCCAGCAGCCAGAGAAGGGAGAGAGGGGAGCTGTTTTTT. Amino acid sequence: CASSQRRERGELFF.